Below, 29 T cell receptor beta chains from the same sample are listed, as sequenced in a study of TIL therapy for anti-PD-1-resistant metastatic lung cancer. Sequencing used immunoSEQ v3. Sequencing used immunoSEQ multiplex PCR; TCRdb keeps in-frame clones, though not all of them. The table has 20,000 to 30,000 clones, roughly 72% seen once. Time point indicated: pre-treatment sample, taken before nivolumab and TIL therapy. Most excised metastases sampled were pleural nodules or supraclavicular lymph nodes. The sequenced sample was tumor tissue, obtained at baseline. These receptors all come from a person aged 25-85 years with non-small cell lung cancer.

The chain uses TRBV9 and TRBJ2-7; D might be TRBD2 (5 bases). From germline, CDR1 is SGDLS and CDR2 YYNGEE. The V gene lost 4 bases and the J gene lost 7 bases, with 12 bases spanning the gap. The CDR3 spans 12 residues. The CDR3 loop reads CASSPGGWEQYF. The CDR3 DNA reads as TGTGCCAGCAGCCCAGGAGGCTGGGAGCAGTACTTC.

The chain combines TRBV7-9 with TRBJ2-1, with a tentative D call TRBD2 (7 bases). CDR1 SEHNR and CDR2 FQNEAQ come from the germline V gene (reference sequence). The CDR3 totals 13 residues. V gave up 0 bases and J gave up 9 bases, with 9 bases separating them. Here the CDR3 DNA reads TGTGCCAGCAGCTTAGCGGGGGGGCCTGAGCAGTTCTTC. Translation: CASSLAGGPEQFF. Full variable domain (remainder filled in from reference TRBV7-9 and TRBJ2-1): DTGVSQNPRHKITKRGQNVTFRCDPISEHNRLYWYRQTLGQGPEFLTYFQNEAQLEKSRLLSDRFSAERPKGSFSTLEIQRTEQGDSAMYLCASSLAGGPEQFFGPGTRLTVL.

The DNA of the CDR3 is TGTGCCAGCAGCCATTCTTATACCGGGACAGGGGGCTACGAGCAGTACTTC. It translates to CASSHSYTGTGGYEQYF. The rearrangement uses TRBV4-2 and TRBJ2-7; the match to TRBD1 covers 11 bases. V was pared by 3 bases and J by 3 bases, with 10 bases of the junction left unmatched. This CDR3 has 17 amino acids. Germline CDR1 reads LGHNA; CDR2 reads YNFKEQ.

The V and J genes are TRBV10-3 and TRBJ2-3, with 9 bases that match TRBD1. The germline CDR1 and CDR2 sequences are ENHRY and SYGVKD. V lost 5 bases, J lost 2 bases, and 8 bases stayed unmatched. CDR3 length: 16 amino acids. For the CDR3, the DNA is TGTGCCATCAGTAGGGAACAGGGGGCTTTCACAGATACGCAGTATTTT. This translates into CAISREQGAFTDTQYF.

The rearrangement links TRBV6-6 to TRBJ2-7, with D possibly matching TRBD2 (5 bases). This CDR3 region has 14 residues. V shed 2 bases and J shed 0 bases, with 8 bases lying between them. Germline V gene lookup returns CDR1 MNHNY and CDR2 SVGAGI (reference sequence). CDR3 region: CASSYPGNSYEQYF. CDR3 nucleotide sequence: TGTGCCAGCAGTTACCCGGGGAACTCCTACGAGCAGTACTTC.

This chain links TRBV7-2 with TRBJ2-3, with 7 bases lining up with TRBD2. This CDR3 has 17 residues. The V and J ends lost 2 bases and 2 bases, in that order; junction bases with no gene match: 10. Per germline, CDR1 SGHTA and CDR2 FQGNSA. Here the CDR3 DNA reads TGTGCCAGCAGCTTACCCTTGAGCGGGGAAAACACAGATACGCAGTATTTT. This encodes CASSLPLSGENTDTQYF.

The chain employs TRBV7-9 and TRBJ1-4; TRBD1 matches 7 bases. Per the germline V gene, CDR1 is SEHNR and CDR2 is FQNEAQ (reference sequence). Trimming took 5 bases from V and 5 from J; bases not matched to a gene: 8. The CDR3 is 15 residues long. The CDR3 nucleotides read TGTGCCAGCAGCGAGCGGACAGGCGTCAATGAAAAACTGTTTTTT. Encoded protein: CASSERTGVNEKLFF.

DNA for the CDR3: TGTGCCAGCAGCTTGGCCTCCCGCAATGAGCAGTTCTTC. Translating it yields CASSLASRNEQFF. V usage is TRBV5-5 and J usage is TRBJ2-1; the D is unclear. Deletions cut 0 bases from V and 6 bases from J, with 7 bases between. Germline CDR1 and CDR2: SGHKS and YYEKEE (reference sequence). The CDR3 is 13 amino acids.

The J gene is TRBJ1-6, the V gene TRBV7-9; D gene ambiguous. The CDR3 runs to 15 residues. Trimming shortened V by 5 bases and J by 9 bases, and 17 bases separated the two germline ends. The V gene's germline CDR1 is SEHNR and CDR2 FQNEAQ (reference sequence). The DNA for the CDR3 is TGTGCCAGCAGCCTATCTTGTGGATCGTGTTCACCCCTCCACTTT. Translation gives CASSLSCGSCSPLHF.

The rearrangement joins TRBV2 to TRBJ2-1; 10 bases agree with TRBD2. The length of the CDR3 is 18 residues. Germline values: CDR1 SNHLY, CDR2 FYNNEI. V lost 4 bases, J lost 5 bases, and 14 bases stayed unmatched. CDR3 sequence reads: CASSVPVKRGGGHNEQFF. CDR3 bases: TGTGCCAGCAGTGTTCCTGTTAAGCGGGGGGGCGGTCACAATGAGCAGTTCTTC.

The table lists this clone with a count of one. The genes are TRBV14 and TRBJ1-5, with D uncertain. This CDR3 spans 15 amino acids. Trimming pared 3 bases from V and 5 bases from J, leaving 14 bases between. In germline, CDR1 is SGHDN, CDR2 FVKESK. The CDR3 sequence is CASSQFRQTYQPQHF. The DNA of the CDR3 is TGTGCCAGCAGCCAGTTCAGGCAGACTTATCAGCCCCAGCATTTT. The complete variable domain, with remaining parts taken from reference TRBV14 and TRBJ1-5, reads EAGVTQFPSHSVIEKGQTVTLRCDPISGHDNLYWYRRVMGKEIKFLLHFVKESKQDESGMPNNRFLAERTGGTYSTLKVQPAELEDSGVYFCASSQFRQTYQPQHFGDGTRLSIL.

The CDR3: CASSGDRGSPGELFF. Here the CDR3 DNA reads TGCGCCAGCAGCGGGGACAGGGGATCCCCCGGGGAGCTGTTTTTT. V usage is TRBV5-1 and J usage is TRBJ2-2; TRBD1 matches at 10 bases. V lost 4 bases and J lost 6; bases outside the gene matches: 6. The germline V gene has CDR1 SGHRS and CDR2 YFSETQ. This CDR3 is 15 amino acids long. Drawing the rest from reference TRBV5-1 and TRBJ2-2, the complete variable domain is KAGVTQTPRYLIKTRGQQVTLSCSPISGHRSVSWYQQTPGQGLQFLFEYFSETQRNKGNFPGRFSGRQFSNSRSEMNVSTLELGDSALYLCASSGDRGSPGELFFGEGSRLTVL.

V gene TRBV6-5 combines with J gene TRBJ2-2; 8 bases agree with TRBD1. The trim removed 6 bases at V and 0 bases at J, leaving 3 bases unmatched. This CDR3 has 15 amino acids. Germline CDR1 is MNHEY and CDR2 is SVGAGI. CDR3 coding DNA: TGTGCCAGCAGAAAGGGACAGGCGAACACCGGGGAGCTGTTTTTT. Protein sequence: CASRKGQANTGELFF.

The gene calls are TRBV30 and TRBJ1-4; 10 bases are a match to TRBD1. The CDR3 sequence is 13 residues long. J was trimmed by 8 bases and V by 7 bases; bases with no gene match: 7. Germline CDR1 GTSNPN, CDR2 SVGIG (reference sequence). In DNA form, the CDR3 reads TGTGCCTCCACGACAGGGGGCGAGGAAAAACTGTTTTTT. As protein: CASTTGGEEKLFF.

The chain recombines TRBV9 with TRBJ1-5; TRBD1 might be the D (6 bases). Germline lookup yields CDR1 SGDLS and CDR2 YYNGEE. Trimming removed 4 bases at V and 5 bases at J, with 10 bases between. The CDR3 covers 13 residues. CDR3 region: CASSISGDQPQHF. The CDR3 nucleotides read TGTGCCAGCAGCATCTCAGGGGATCAGCCCCAGCATTTT.

The chain joins TRBV2 to TRBJ2-4, with 7 positions matching TRBD1. The CDR3 is 14 amino acids. V lost 6 bases and J lost 8; bases outside the gene matches: 10. Germline V gene lookup returns CDR1 SNHLY and CDR2 FYNNEI. For the CDR3, the DNA is TGTGCCAGCAGGAGACAGGGCAGCCAGGACATTCAGTACTTC. Its translation: CASRRQGSQDIQYF.

The gene calls are TRBV6-5 and TRBJ1-6; D call uncertain. This CDR3 has 16 residues. V lost 3 bases and J lost 3, with 12 bases in between. Germline V CDR1 and CDR2: MNHEY, SVGAGI. In DNA form, the CDR3 reads TGTGCCAGCAGTTATTTGGAATCTCTCTATAATTCACCCCTCCACTTT. Translating it yields CASSYLESLYNSPLHF.

The CDR3 loop is CASNTGTDGLSVFMIVGANVLTF. CDR3 nucleotides: TGCGCCAGCAACACCGGGACAGATGGTCTGTCCGTCTTTATGATTGTGGGGGCCAACGTCCTGACTTTC. The chain is built from TRBV10-1 and TRBJ2-6; 7 positions match TRBD1. Germline trimming cut 7 bases from V and 4 bases from J; bases unmatched to any gene: 31. The germline V gene has CDR1 WNHNN and CDR2 SYGVQD (reference sequence). The length of the CDR3 is 23 residues.

This clone was recorded once. The V call is TRBV7-2, the J call TRBJ2-1, with D maybe TRBD2 (6 bases). V gave up 6 bases and J gave up 1 base, with 10 bases separating them. Per the germline V gene, CDR1 is SGHTA and CDR2 is FQGNSA. CDR3 length: 14 residues. The CDR3 bases are TGTGCCAGCAGTTTTAGCGGATCCTACAATGAGCAGTTCTTC. It yields the protein CASSFSGSYNEQFF.

The genes are TRBV11-2 and TRBJ1-6; D is unresolved. CDR3 length equals 15 residues. V was cut by 4 bases and J by 8 bases, with 15 bases left in between. Germline V lookup: CDR1 SGHAT, CDR2 FQNNGV. Written as DNA, the CDR3 is TGTGCCAGCAGCTGGTTCGGGGTTGTTGATTCACCCCTCCACTTT. It encodes CASSWFGVVDSPLHF.

This clone showed up just a few times. One junction end does not reproduce the germline sequence, and a read error may be involved. The rearrangement uses TRBV19 and TRBJ1-6; a possible D gene is TRBD1 (6 bases). The germline V gene encodes CDR1 LNHDA and CDR2 SQIVND (reference sequence). The CDR3 runs to 19 residues. CDR3 sequence reads: CASSMLYGRGLSYNSPLHF. CDR3 DNA: TGTGCCAGCAGTATGTTATATGGCAGGGGTCTATCCTATAATTCACCCCTCCACTTT.

The genes are TRBV27 and TRBJ2-4; a possible D gene is TRBD2 (6 bases). V was cut by 6 bases and J by 7 bases, with 16 bases left in between. This CDR3 spans 14 amino acids. CDR1 MNHEY and CDR2 SMNVEV come from the germline V gene (reference sequence). The CDR3 is CASRTGLARNIQYF. The DNA of the CDR3 is TGTGCCAGCAGAACGGGTCTAGCGAGGAACATTCAGTACTTC.

V gene TRBV11-2 combines with J gene TRBJ1-1; TRBD1 is a possible D gene (5 bases). Germline V gene sequence: CDR1 SGHAT, CDR2 FQNNGV. CDR3 length: 13 residues. Trimming removed 8 bases from V and 6 bases from J, with 16 bases in between. The CDR3 nucleotides are TGTGCCAGCGAATACGCTGGGACCCCTGAAGCTTTCTTT. Its protein product is CASEYAGTPEAFF.

The chain couples TRBV7-2 to TRBJ2-7, with D unresolved. The CDR3 is 14 residues long. The V end was cut by 2 bases, the J end by 1 base, with 9 bases between. Germline V gives CDR1 SGHTA, CDR2 FQGNSA. CDR3: CASSLLASSYEQYF. CDR3 sequence (DNA): TGTGCCAGCAGCTTATTAGCCAGTTCCTACGAGCAGTACTTC.

The V gene is TRBV7-2, the J gene TRBJ2-2, with D unresolved. Germline assignment: CDR1 SGHTA and CDR2 FQGNSA. V was trimmed by 5 bases and J by 0 bases, leaving 19 bases between them. This CDR3 has 18 residues. Here the CDR3 reads CASSLGPLGRTNTGELFF. The CDR3 DNA follows: TGTGCCAGCAGCCTAGGCCCGTTGGGCAGAACGAACACCGGGGAGCTGTTTTTT.

CDR3 coding DNA: TGCGCCAGCAGTCCCGGGCTGGGGGAGACAGATACGCAGTATTTT. This codes for CASSPGLGETDTQYF. The chain links TRBV4-3 to TRBJ2-3; possibly TRBD1 or TRBD2 for D (5 bases each). Germline CDR1 and CDR2: LGHNA and YSLEER. Trimming stripped 6 bases from V and 3 bases from J, with 16 bases between. The CDR3 consists of 15 residues.

This sequence joins TRBV7-8 and TRBJ2-1; 10 positions agree with TRBD1. Germline CDR1 is SGHVS and CDR2 is FQNEAQ. The trim removed 3 bases at V and 7 bases at J, leaving 12 bases unmatched. The CDR3 is 17 amino acids. The CDR3 here is CASSLPLGDRGRNEQFF. DNA for the CDR3: TGTGCCAGCAGCTTGCCACTAGGGGACAGGGGTCGGAATGAGCAGTTCTTC.

In this sample, this clone turned up a few times. V usage is TRBV7-9 and J usage is TRBJ2-1, with TRBD1 matching 10 bases. CDR3 length equals 15 residues. CDR1 SEHNR and CDR2 FQNEAQ come from the germline V gene (reference sequence). With 4 bases clipped from V and 8 bases from J, the junction kept 8 bases outside the gene matches. The CDR3 DNA is TGTGCCAGCAGCTGGGACAGGGGATATATGTATGAGCAGTTCTTC. It codes for CASSWDRGYMYEQFF.

The chain combines TRBV5-4 with TRBJ2-3; 9 bases are a match to TRBD2. Germline V CDR1 and CDR2: SGHNT, YYREEE (reference sequence). V lost 0 bases and J lost 4; bases outside the gene matches: 6. There are 16 residues in the CDR3. CDR3 amino acids: CASSLEGGGGSDTQYF. CDR3 coding DNA: TGTGCCAGCAGCTTGGAAGGCGGGGGGGGGTCAGATACGCAGTATTTT.